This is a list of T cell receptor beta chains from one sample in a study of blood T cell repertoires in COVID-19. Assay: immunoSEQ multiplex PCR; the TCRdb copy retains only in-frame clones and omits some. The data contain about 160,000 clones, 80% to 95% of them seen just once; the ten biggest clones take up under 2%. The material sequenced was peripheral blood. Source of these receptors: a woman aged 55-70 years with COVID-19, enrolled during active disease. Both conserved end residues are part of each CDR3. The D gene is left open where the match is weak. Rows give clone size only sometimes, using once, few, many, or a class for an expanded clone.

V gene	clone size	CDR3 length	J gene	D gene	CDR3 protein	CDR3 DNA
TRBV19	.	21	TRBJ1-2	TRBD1	CASSIPTRRAKGQGLVYGYTF	TGTGCCAGTAGCATACCAACGCGGAGGGCGAAGGGACAGGGCCTTGTCTATGGCTACACCTTC
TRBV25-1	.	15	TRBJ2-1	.	CASSAQGSPYNEQFF	TGTGCCAGCAGTGCGCAGGGGTCCCCCTACAATGAGCAGTTCTTC
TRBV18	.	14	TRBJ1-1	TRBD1	CASSARGRDTEAFF	TGTGCCAGCTCAGCTAGGGGGCGGGATACTGAAGCTTTCTTT
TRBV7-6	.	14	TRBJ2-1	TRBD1	CASSLGTGSDEQFF	TGTGCCAGCAGCCTCGGGACAGGGTCGGATGAGCAGTTCTTC
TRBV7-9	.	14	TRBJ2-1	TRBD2	CASSPSGLAGEQFF	TGTGCCAGCAGCCCGTCGGGACTAGCGGGTGAGCAGTTCTTC
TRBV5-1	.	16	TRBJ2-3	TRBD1	CASSLGDRGLADTQYF	TGCGCCAGCAGCTTGGGTGACAGGGGGTTAGCAGATACGCAGTATTTT
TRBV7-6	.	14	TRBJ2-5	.	CASSLGISEETQYF	TGTGCCAGCAGCTTAGGAATAAGTGAGGAGACCCAGTACTTC
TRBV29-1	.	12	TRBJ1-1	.	CSVEDLQEGAFF	TGCAGCGTTGAAGACCTACAGGAGGGAGCTTTCTTT
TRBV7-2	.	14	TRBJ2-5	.	CASSLRGSTETQYF	TGTGCCAGCAGCCTCCGGGGTAGCACGGAGACCCAGTACTTC
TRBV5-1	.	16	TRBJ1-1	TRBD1	CASSPRTGRANTEAFF	TGCGCCAGCAGCCCGAGGACAGGGAGAGCGAACACTGAAGCTTTCTTT
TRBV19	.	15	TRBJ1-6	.	CASRGDGGEHSPLHF	TGTGCCAGTAGAGGGGACGGAGGGGAGCATTCACCCCTCCACTTT
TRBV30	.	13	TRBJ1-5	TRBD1	CAWRGQGNQPQHF	TGTGCCTGGAGGGGACAGGGGAATCAGCCCCAGCATTTT
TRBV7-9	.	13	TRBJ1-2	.	CASSSGTSYGYTF	TGTGCCAGCAGCTCCGGTACGTCCTATGGCTACACCTTC
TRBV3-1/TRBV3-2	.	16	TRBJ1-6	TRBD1	CASSHATGTGGSPLHF	TGTGCCAGCAGCCACGCAACCGGGACAGGGGGTTCACCCCTCCACTTT
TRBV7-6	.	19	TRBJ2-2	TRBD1	CASSFPGTGGDVGTGELFF	TGTGCCAGCAGCTTCCCCGGGACAGGGGGCGATGTGGGCACCGGGGAGCTGTTTTTT
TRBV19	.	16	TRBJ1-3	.	CASKRDLRGSGNTIYF	TGTGCCAGTAAACGGGATCTTCGGGGCTCTGGAAACACCATATATTTT
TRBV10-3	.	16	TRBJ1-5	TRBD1	CAISESEGAIFQPQHF	TGTGCCATCAGTGAGTCGGAGGGGGCGATATTTCAGCCCCAGCATTTT
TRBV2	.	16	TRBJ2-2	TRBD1	CASSDGTGDRTGELFF	TGTGCCAGCAGTGACGGGACAGGGGATAGGACCGGGGAGCTGTTTTTT
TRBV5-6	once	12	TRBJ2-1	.	CASTLQRGEQFF	TGTGCCAGCACCCTCCAAAGGGGTGAGCAGTTCTTC
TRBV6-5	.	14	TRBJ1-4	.	CASSYAQNNEKLFF	TGTGCCAGCAGTTACGCACAGAACAATGAAAAACTGTTTTTT
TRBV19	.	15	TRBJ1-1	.	CASSKRGGANAEAFF	TGTGCCAGTAGCAAGCGGGGGGGGGCGAACGCTGAAGCTTTCTTT
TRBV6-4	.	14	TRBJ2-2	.	CASSEQGGTGELFF	TGTGCCAGCAGTGAGCAGGGTGGCACCGGGGAGCTGTTTTTT
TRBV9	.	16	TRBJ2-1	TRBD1	CASSYRGGASYNEQFF	TGTGCCAGCAGCTATCGAGGGGGCGCGTCCTACAATGAGCAGTTCTTC
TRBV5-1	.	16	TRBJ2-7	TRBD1	CASSFVQGEEAYEQYF	TGCGCCAGCAGCTTCGTACAGGGGGAAGAAGCCTACGAGCAGTACTTC
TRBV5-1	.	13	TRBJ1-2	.	CASREGSHYGYTF	TGCGCCAGCAGGGAGGGAAGTCACTATGGCTACACCTTC
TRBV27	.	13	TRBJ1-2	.	CASSFGQLYGYTF	TGTGCCAGCAGTTTCGGACAGCTTTATGGCTACACCTTC
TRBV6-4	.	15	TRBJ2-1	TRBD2	CASSDSSGGANEQFF	TGTGCCAGCAGTGACTCTAGCGGGGGGGCAAATGAGCAGTTCTTC
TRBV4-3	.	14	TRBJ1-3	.	CASSQVHRGNTIYF	TGCGCCAGCAGCCAAGTCCACAGGGGAAACACCATATATTTT
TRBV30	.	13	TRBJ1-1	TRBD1	CAWSYRGVTEAFF	TGTGCCTGGAGTTACAGGGGTGTTACTGAAGCTTTCTTT
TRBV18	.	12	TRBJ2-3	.	CASSPGTDTQYF	TGTGCCAGCTCACCCGGCACAGATACGCAGTATTTT
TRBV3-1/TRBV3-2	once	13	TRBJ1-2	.	CASSQDRQGGYTF	TGTGCCAGCAGCCAAGATCGCCAGGGAGGGTACACCTTC
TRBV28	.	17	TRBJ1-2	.	CASSPSGLMGYNYGYTF	TGTGCCAGCAGTCCGTCCGGACTGATGGGATATAACTATGGCTACACCTTC
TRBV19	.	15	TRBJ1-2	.	CASSIVRVGNYGYTF	TGTGCCAGTAGTATAGTCAGGGTTGGAAACTATGGCTACACCTTC
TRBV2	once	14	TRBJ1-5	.	CASSDPRMDQPQHF	TGTGCCAGCAGTGATCCGCGAATGGATCAGCCCCAGCATTTT
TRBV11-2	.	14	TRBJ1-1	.	CASSLRQGNTEAFF	TGTGCCAGCAGCTTACGGCAGGGGAACACTGAAGCTTTCTTT
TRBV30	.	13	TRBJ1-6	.	CAWRGRGASPLHF	TGTGCCTGGAGGGGCAGGGGTGCTTCACCCCTCCACTTT
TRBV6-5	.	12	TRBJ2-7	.	CATYRISYEQYF	TGTGCCACCTACAGGATATCCTACGAGCAGTACTTC
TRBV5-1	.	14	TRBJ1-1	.	CASSLDSWNTEAFF	TGCGCCAGCAGCTTGGATTCGTGGAACACTGAAGCTTTCTTT
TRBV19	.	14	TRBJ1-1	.	CASNKQDVGTEAFF	TGTGCCAGTAACAAACAGGATGTGGGCACTGAAGCTTTCTTT
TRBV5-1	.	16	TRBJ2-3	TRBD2	CASSLLSGGGTDTQYF	TGCGCCAGCAGCTTGCTGAGCGGGGGAGGCACAGATACGCAGTATTTT
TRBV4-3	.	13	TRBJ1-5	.	CASSQARRQPQHF	TGCGCCAGCAGCCAAGCGCGCCGGCAGCCCCAGCATTTT